The entry below gives a single T cell receptor (beta chain) sequence along with its context. This receptor's antigen is unknown. Base qualities are missing; no much larger clone stands one base away. The receptor library was made with the immunoSEQ multiplex PCR assay. Not all clones reach the TCRdb copy of this immuneACCESS table, which keeps in-frame sequences only. Checked studies attribute under half of the gap to unresolved V genes and leave the rest unexplained. The sample contains about 40,000 clones, 92% of them found a single time. The ten top clones hold approximately 3.9% of the sample. The sample belongs to a study of control samples from healthy donors and cancer patients (dated by TCRdb to the early 2020s). CDR1 KGHSH and CDR2 LQKENI are derived from the germline V gene. From the cysteine up to the phenylalanine, the CDR3 has a length of 11 residues. Only CDR3 DNA is held: 33 bases, read in frame from base 1. Deletion took 3 bases off V and 5 bases off J, with a span of 5 bases between the germline ends.

What was sequenced was blood. This sequence originates from a woman between 45 and 65 years old in good health. The chain is encoded by TRBV18 joined to TRBJ2-7; the D gene assignment is ambiguous. The sequenced DNA: TGTGCCAGCTCACCCGCTGACGAGCAGTACTTC. It translates to CASSPADEQYF.